Below are 5 T cell receptor beta chains sequenced from a single sample in a study of monozygotic twins with inflammatory bowel disease. TCRdb reprocessed the 5' RACE reads and keeps a single row for each CDR3 protein, giving no DNA. The sample yields approximately 300,000 distinct CDR3 sequences, of which the top ten take up 5% to 6%. The sample was blood. Receptor source: a human donor with ulcerative colitis or Crohn's disease, or a healthy co-twin of an affected twin (not recorded which).

The rearrangement uses TRBV4-3 and TRBJ2-1; TCRdb selects TRBD2, and the lack of DNA leaves this call unchecked. This CDR3 has 19 amino acids. Germline V gene lookup returns CDR1 LGHNA and CDR2 YSLEER. Here the CDR3 reads CASSQQGGLAASSYNEQFF.

The rearrangement joins TRBV25-1 to TRBJ2-7; the D call of TRBD2 rests on TCRdb alone, since no DNA is present to check it. Germline V gene sequence: CDR1 MGHDK, CDR2 SYGVNS. CDR3 length: 16 amino acids. The CDR3 protein is CASSPLLAGDGYEQYF.

V usage is TRBV7-9 and J usage is TRBJ2-7; TCRdb's D call of TRBD1 is untestable without DNA. From germline, CDR1 is SEHNR and CDR2 FQNEAQ (reference sequence). The CDR3 has 11 residues. CDR3: CASSFRQEQYF. The full variable domain, completed using reference TRBV7-9 and TRBJ2-7, is DTGVSQNPRHKITKRGQNVTFRCDPISEHNRLYWYRQTLGQGPEFLTYFQNEAQLEKSRLLSDRFSAERPKGSFSTLEIQRTEQGDSAMYLCASSFRQEQYFGPGTRLTVT.

The J gene is TRBJ2-2, the V gene TRBV7-7. Per the germline V gene, CDR1 is SSHAT and CDR2 is FNYEAQ (reference sequence). The CDR3 covers 13 residues. CDR3 amino acids: CASSSKGTGELFF.

V is TRBV25-1 and J is TRBJ2-7; TCRdb lists TRBD2, though no DNA is available to test this call. The length of the CDR3 is 13 residues. Germline V gene sequence: CDR1 MGHDK, CDR2 SYGVNS. CDR3 residues: CASSGAGIYEQYF.